The source of this TCR beta chain is a study of a mutant IDH1 vaccine in newly diagnosed glioma. Germline V gene data show CDR1 as MNHEY and CDR2 as SMNVEV (reference sequence). V trimming: 6 bases; J trimming: 2 bases; junction bases outside the gene matches: 13. The CDR3 covers 16 residues. Time point: week 23, last vaccination. In the vaccine, a single dose held 300 ug of the mutant IDH1 20-mer peptide, along with topical imiquimod. Clones were read by immunoSEQ multiplex PCR, and TCRdb kept only the in-frame ones, dropping some. The table includes roughly 51,000 clones, approximately 78% detected once. About this clone: The antigen is unknown.

This chain connects TRBV27 to TRBJ2-7, with TRBD1 identical over 7 bases. This material consisted of PBMCs, taken from a glioma patient whose treatment included an IDH1 peptide vaccine. The sequence derives from a woman in her 40s with glioma. Some clones in this sample may be carry-over from other donors' samples. The CDR3 nucleotides read TGTGCCAGCAGGCTTAAACCGGGACAGATAACCTACGAGCAGTACTTC. It specifies CASRLKPGQITYEQYF.